Listed below are T cell receptor beta chains from one sample, sequenced in a study of blood T cell repertoires in COVID-19. The repertoire was sequenced with immunoSEQ multiplex PCR; TCRdb's copy has only in-frame clones and lacks some. Of around 150,000 clones detected, approximately 89% appear once; the ten largest clones hold about 11%. The material sequenced was peripheral blood. The source of these receptors is a man aged 55 to 70 with active or convalescent COVID-19. Both conserved end residues are part of each CDR3. A D gene is named only where the DNA matches it firmly. Clone sizes are given selectively: once, few, many, or a class where the clone is expanded.

>-|TRBJ1-1|once|TRBV9
CASSAQTGGVGSTEAFF
TGTGCCAGCAGCGCACAGACCGGTGGCGTCGGCAGCACTGAAGCTTTCTTT
>-|TRBJ2-7|-|TRBV27
CASSYQVGYEQYF
TGTGCCAGCAGTTACCAGGTAGGATACGAGCAGTACTTC
>TRBD2|TRBJ2-7|-|TRBV28
CASSPGTSGSYEQYF
TGTGCCAGCAGTCCGGGGACTAGCGGGAGTTACGAGCAGTACTTC
>-|TRBJ2-7|-|TRBV4-2
CASSQDEGSVEQYF
TGTGCCAGCAGCCAAGATGAAGGGAGTGTCGAGCAGTACTTC
>-|TRBJ2-7|-|TRBV4-1
CASSQDYNFYEQYF
TGCGCCAGCAGCCAAGATTATAACTTCTACGAGCAGTACTTC
>-|TRBJ1-5|-|TRBV28
CASTPRGKGDSNQPQHF
TGTGCCAGCACCCCCCGGGGGAAGGGTGACAGCAATCAGCCCCAGCATTTT
>-|TRBJ1-1|once|TRBV29-1
CSVRGRENTEAFF
TGCAGCGTTCGAGGTAGAGAAAACACTGAAGCTTTCTTT
>-|TRBJ1-1|-|TRBV19
CASSSQLNTEAFF
TGTGCCAGTTCCTCACAACTGAACACTGAAGCTTTCTTT
>-|TRBJ2-1|-|TRBV15
CATSRVEGEQFF
TGTGCCACCAGCAGAGTCGAGGGTGAGCAGTTCTTC
>-|TRBJ1-5|few|TRBV12-3/TRBV12-4
CASSGGLSAQHF
TGTGCCAGCAGCGGAGGACTTTCAGCCCAGCATTTT
>TRBD1|TRBJ1-1|-|TRBV11-3
CASRQTGTGTEAFF
TGTGCCAGCAGGCAGACAGGGACCGGGACTGAAGCTTTCTTT
>TRBD2|TRBJ2-7|-|TRBV5-4
CASSRGLAGESEQYF
TGTGCCAGCAGCAGGGGACTAGCGGGAGAGAGCGAGCAGTACTTC
>TRBD2|TRBJ2-2|-|TRBV7-6
CASSSDGTSVAGELFF
TGTGCCAGCAGCTCAGACGGGACTAGCGTAGCCGGGGAGCTGTTTTTT
>TRBD2|TRBJ2-2|-|TRBV24-1
CATSTPLAGELFF
TGTGCCACCTCCACACCACTAGCGGGGGAGCTGTTTTTT
>-|TRBJ2-3|-|TRBV11-3
CASSFSRTDTQYF
TGTGCCAGCAGCTTTAGCCGCACAGATACGCAGTATTTT
>-|TRBJ1-2|once|TRBV7-2
CASSKRSGQTSNYGYTF
TGTGCCAGCAGCAAAAGATCCGGACAGACATCTAACTATGGCTACACCTTC
>TRBD1|TRBJ2-2|-|TRBV19
CASSMDRRNTGELFF
TGTGCCAGTAGTATGGACAGGAGAAACACCGGGGAGCTGTTTTTT
>TRBD1|TRBJ2-7|-|TRBV9
CASSVVGDSSYEQYF
TGTGCCAGCAGCGTAGTAGGGGACAGTTCCTACGAGCAGTACTTC
>TRBD1|TRBJ2-5|-|TRBV11-2
CASSSRGTGGAGETQYF
TGTGCCAGCAGCTCTAGGGGGACAGGGGGCGCGGGAGAGACCCAGTACTTC
>TRBD1|TRBJ1-2|-|TRBV4-1
CASSQPRTGEGYTF
TGCGCCAGCAGCCAACCTAGGACAGGGGAAGGCTACACCTTC
>TRBD1|TRBJ2-5|-|TRBV29-1
CSVEGTGGQETQYF
TGCAGCGTTGAAGGGACAGGGGGCCAAGAGACCCAGTACTTC
>-|TRBJ2-1|-|TRBV7-9
CASSLRGEQFF
TGTGCCAGCAGCTTAAGGGGGGAGCAGTTCTTC
>-|TRBJ1-2|-|TRBV2
CASSGTIQGVGGYTF
TGTGCCAGCAGTGGAACAATACAGGGTGTTGGAGGCTACACCTTC
>-|TRBJ2-3|-|TRBV11-3
CASSLAGARTDTQYF
TGTGCCAGCAGCTTAGCAGGGGCGCGCACAGATACGCAGTATTTT
>TRBD2|TRBJ2-3|-|TRBV3-1/TRBV3-2
CASSPETSGSFGDTQYF
TGTGCCAGCAGCCCCGAGACTAGCGGGAGCTTTGGAGATACGCAGTATTTT
>TRBD1|TRBJ2-7|-|TRBV6-5
CASRPGQGHYEQYF
TGTGCCAGCCGGCCGGGACAGGGGCACTACGAGCAGTACTTC
>TRBD1|TRBJ1-2|-|TRBV6-5
CASYLTGVDYGYTF
TGTGCCAGCTACTTAACAGGGGTCGACTATGGCTACACCTTC
>TRBD1|TRBJ1-1|-|TRBV28
CATYPTGQGTEAFF
TGTGCCACCTATCCGACAGGGCAAGGCACTGAAGCTTTCTTT
>-|TRBJ1-2|-|TRBV3-1/TRBV3-2
CASSHAQGGYGYTF
TGTGCCAGCAGCCATGCACAGGGAGGGTATGGCTACACCTTC
>TRBD2|TRBJ2-1|-|TRBV4-2
CASSQEGTQGGYEQFF
TGTGCCAGCAGCCAAGAGGGGACCCAGGGAGGGTATGAGCAGTTCTTC
>-|TRBJ2-3|-|TRBV5-6
CASSQTASTDTQYF
TGTGCCAGCAGCCAAACAGCTAGCACAGATACGCAGTATTTT
>TRBD2|TRBJ2-7|-|TRBV11-2
CASSPGAGTSGRHEQYF
TGTGCCAGCAGCCCAGGGGCCGGGACTAGCGGGAGACACGAGCAGTACTTC
>TRBD1|TRBJ1-1|-|TRBV29-1
CSATLGTGSTEAFF
TGCAGCGCGACACTCGGGACAGGGTCCACTGAAGCTTTCTTT
>TRBD2|TRBJ2-5|-|TRBV7-6
CASSLARSGRGETQYF
TGTGCCAGCAGCTTAGCGCGCAGCGGGAGAGGGGAGACCCAGTACTTC
>TRBD1|TRBJ1-4|-|TRBV19
CASRAPGGANEKLFF
TGTGCCAGTAGAGCCCCAGGGGGAGCTAATGAAAAACTGTTTTTT
>TRBD2|TRBJ2-1|-|TRBV28
CASSLERGPYNEQFF
TGTGCCAGCAGTTTAGAGCGGGGGCCCTACAATGAGCAGTTCTTC
>-|TRBJ2-5|few|TRBV7-9
CASSLLGGVEETQYF
TGTGCCAGCAGCTTACTAGGGGGAGTCGAAGAGACCCAGTACTTC
>-|TRBJ2-6|-|TRBV11-3
CASSLGVAGANVLTF
TGTGCCAGCAGCTTAGGGGTAGCGGGGGCCAACGTCCTGACTTTC
>-|TRBJ2-1|few|TRBV20-1
CSASGERSYNEQFF
TGCAGTGCTAGTGGGGAGAGATCCTACAATGAGCAGTTCTTC
>-|TRBJ2-2|-|TRBV7-3
CASSLIATGELFF
TGTGCCAGCAGCTTAATAGCCACCGGGGAGCTGTTTTTT
>TRBD1|TRBJ2-7|-|TRBV28
CASSLIRLQGNEQYF
TGTGCCAGCAGTCTTATCCGTTTACAGGGGAACGAGCAGTACTTC
>TRBD1|TRBJ1-6|-|TRBV19
CASSSRGRNSPLHF
TGTGCCAGTAGCTCCAGGGGGCGAAATTCACCCCTCCACTTT
>TRBD2|TRBJ2-3|once|TRBV27
CASRGLAGGPDTQYF
TGTGCCAGCAGGGGACTAGCGGGAGGACCAGATACGCAGTATTTT
>-|TRBJ1-5|-|TRBV19
CASSVAGGYSNQPQHF
TGTGCCAGCTCAGTCGCGGGGGGGTATAGCAATCAGCCCCAGCATTTT
>TRBD2|TRBJ2-5|-|TRBV11-1
CASSPLRGDQETQYF
TGTGCCAGCAGCCCCCTACGGGGGGATCAAGAGACCCAGTACTTC
>TRBD1|TRBJ1-2|-|TRBV7-9
CATETGMDYGYTF
TGTGCCACAGAGACAGGGATGGACTATGGCTACACCTTC
>-|TRBJ2-3|once|TRBV18
CASSPPMGASTDTQYF
TGTGCCAGCTCACCACCGATGGGGGCGAGCACAGATACGCAGTATTTT
>TRBD2|TRBJ2-2|once|TRBV19
CASSPGLAGSNTGELFF
TGTGCCAGTTCTCCGGGACTAGCGGGCTCGAACACCGGGGAGCTGTTTTTT
>-|TRBJ2-4|once|TRBV10-3
CAISEEGVKKNIQYF
TGTGCCATCAGTGAGGAGGGCGTTAAAAAAAACATTCAGTACTTC
>TRBD1|TRBJ2-3|-|TRBV5-5
CASSPRQGPGTQYF
TGTGCCAGCAGCCCAAGACAGGGGCCGGGTACGCAGTATTTT
>TRBD2|TRBJ2-2|-|TRBV28
CASSLGGNAMVNTGELFF
TGTGCCAGCAGTTTGGGGGGGAACGCGATGGTGAACACCGGGGAGCTGTTTTTT
>-|TRBJ2-5|-|TRBV9
CASSVGGAETQYF
TGTGCCAGCAGCGTAGGTGGGGCAGAGACCCAGTACTTC
>TRBD1|TRBJ1-1|-|TRBV9
CASSVDQGVNTEAFF
TGTGCCAGCAGCGTAGATCAGGGGGTAAACACTGAAGCTTTCTTT
>TRBD2|TRBJ2-5|-|TRBV6-5
CASSYVGGPETQYF
TGTGCCAGCAGTTACGTGGGAGGGCCGGAGACCCAGTACTTC
>-|TRBJ2-3|-|TRBV20-1
CSASWGHLTDTQYF
TGCAGTGCTAGTTGGGGACATCTCACAGATACGCAGTATTTT
>-|TRBJ1-1|-|TRBV14
CASSQVRGKTEAFF
TGTGCCAGCAGCCAAGTGCGGGGTAAGACTGAAGCTTTCTTT
>-|TRBJ2-5|-|TRBV18
CASSPQSGLQETQYF
TGTGCCAGCTCACCCCAATCAGGGCTCCAAGAGACCCAGTACTTC
>-|TRBJ1-3|-|TRBV5-6
CASSFYPTGTGNTIYF
TGTGCCAGCAGCTTCTACCCGACAGGTACTGGAAACACCATATATTTT
>TRBD1|TRBJ2-7|many|TRBV27
CASSLQGANYEQYF
TGTGCCAGCAGTTTACAGGGGGCTAACTACGAGCAGTACTTC
>TRBD2|TRBJ2-2|-|TRBV19
CASSTPGLAGAPGELFF
TGTGCCAGTAGTACACCTGGACTAGCGGGAGCCCCCGGGGAGCTGTTTTTT